This paragraph reports one TCR beta chain. Its antigen is still unknown. CDR3 length: 15 amino acids. Trimming took 4 bases from V and 1 from J; bases not matched to a gene: 4. In germline, CDR1 is SEHNR, CDR2 FQNEAQ (reference sequence). This sample was included in a study of blood T cells in healthy people across ages. Study as a whole: Every two T cells gave about one barcoded beta molecule via template switching. Study results and limitations: Diversity was estimated from one million T cells, and these estimates were considered underestimates.

The authors ran a second PCR of 7 to 11 cycles using a sample-barcoded 5' primer and a J-beta primer mix. In TCRdb, the 5' RACE reads were re-called with MiXCR into one record per CDR3 protein. Of roughly 1.5 million distinct CDR3 sequences in the sample, approximately 43% were seen once. The rearrangement joins TRBV7-9 to TRBJ2-1; TRBD1 matches at 7 bases. Sequencing was performed on blood. The clonotype originates from a woman under 30 in good health. CDR3 amino acids: CASSSPTGSYNEQFF. Here the CDR3 DNA reads TGTGCCAGCAGCTCCCCGACAGGGTCCTACAATGAGCAGTTCTTC.